This TCR beta chain was sequenced during a study of early T cells in non-severe SARS-CoV-2 infection. TCRdb re-called the 5' RACE reads with MiXCR, one entry per CDR3 protein. The repertoire holds around 55,000 distinct CDR3 sequences, with around 13% as singletons. V lost 0 bases and J lost 5, with 5 bases in between. Per the germline V gene, CDR1 is SGHRS and CDR2 is YFSETQ. The CDR3 has 12 amino acids. J is TRBJ2-5 and V is TRBV5-1; D not certain. The specimen sequenced was whole blood. The TCR was taken from an adult who was a healthcare worker with PCR-confirmed SARS-CoV-2 infection or an uninfected control (not recorded which). CDR3 residues: CASSLADETQYF. The CDR3 nucleotides read TGCGCCAGCAGCTTGGCCGACGAGACCCAGTACTTC.